This T cell receptor beta chain was documented in a study of technical replicates of blood from several donors (dated by TCRdb to the late 2010s). From cysteine to phenylalanine, the CDR3 is 14 amino acids long. Only the CDR3 region is kept as DNA, spanning 42 bases read in frame from base 1. From a lookup of the germline V gene, CDR1 and CDR2 are SGHTA and FQGTGA. V gives up 5 bases and J gives up 4 bases, and the segment between their germline ends measures 15 bases. Receptors were amplified or captured by the immunoSEQ multiplex PCR assay. The table was pulled from immuneACCESS by TCRdb, which kept in-frame rearrangements only. Such tables lose some clones; where checked, under half of the loss comes from unresolved V genes, and the rest has no known cause. Within this sample are tens of thousands of clones, with 91% of them counted one time only. The ten largest clones take up approximately 3.6% of the sample.

Concerning this clone itself: No cognate antigen has been identified for it. Base qualities were left out, and no much larger clone turns up one base away.

The material sequenced was PBMCs. The rearranged segments are TRBV7-3 and TRBJ2-7; TRBD2 could be the D gene, as 7 bases match. The clonotype comes from a human donor in good health. Some clones in this sample may be carry-over from other donors' samples. The DNA sequence is TGTGCCAGCAGCCTCGGACTAGGGACATACGAGCAGTACTTC. Translated, it gives CASSLGLGTYEQYF.